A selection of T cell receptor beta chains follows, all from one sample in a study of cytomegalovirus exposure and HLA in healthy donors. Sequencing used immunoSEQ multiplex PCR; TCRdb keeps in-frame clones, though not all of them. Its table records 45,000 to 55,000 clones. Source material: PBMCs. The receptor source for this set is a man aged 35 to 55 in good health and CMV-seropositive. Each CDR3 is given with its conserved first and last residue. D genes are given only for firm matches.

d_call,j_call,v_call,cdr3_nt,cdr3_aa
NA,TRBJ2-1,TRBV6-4,TGTGCCAGCAGCCCCACCGGGAGAGGGATCCATGAGCAGTTCTTC,CASSPTGRGIHEQFF
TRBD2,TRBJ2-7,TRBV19,TGTGCCAGTAGCCCGGGACTAGGGTCCTACGAGCAGTACTTC,CASSPGLGSYEQYF
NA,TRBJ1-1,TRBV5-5,TGTGCCAGCAGCTTGACAACCACTGAAGCTTTCTTT,CASSLTTTEAFF
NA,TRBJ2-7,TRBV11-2,TGTGCCAGCAGCCATGGCCCCCAAACCTACGAGCAGTACTTC,CASSHGPQTYEQYF
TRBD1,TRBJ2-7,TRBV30,TGTGCCTGCCGGGACAGGACCTACGAGCAGTACTTC,CACRDRTYEQYF
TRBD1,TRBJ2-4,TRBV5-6,TGTGCCAGCAGCTCTCAGGGGGCAGTGGCCAAAAACATTCAGTACTTC,CASSSQGAVAKNIQYF
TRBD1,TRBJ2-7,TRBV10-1,TGCGCCAGCAGAGGGCAGGGGGCCTACGAGCAGTACTTC,CASRGQGAYEQYF
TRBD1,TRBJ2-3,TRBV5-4,TGTGCCAGCAGACCCTCCGGGACAGCGACAGATACGCAGTATTTT,CASRPSGTATDTQYF
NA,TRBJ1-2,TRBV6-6,TGTGCCATCTATTCGCAGGGTCTCTATGGCTACACCTTC,CAIYSQGLYGYTF
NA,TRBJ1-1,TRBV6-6,TGTGCCAGCAGTTACCCCCCTAGGGAAGCTTTCTTT,CASSYPPREAFF
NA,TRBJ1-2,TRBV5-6,TGTGCCAGCAGGCAACAGGGTAACCTACTCTATGGCTACACCTTC,CASRQQGNLLYGYTF
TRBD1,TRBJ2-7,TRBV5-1,TGCGCCAGCAGCGGGGACAGTTCCTACGAGCAGTACTTT,CASSGDSSYEQYF
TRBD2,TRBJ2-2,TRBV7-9,TGTGCCAGCAGCACTGAAGCGGGGGGGAACACCGGGGAGCTGTTTTTT,CASSTEAGGNTGELFF
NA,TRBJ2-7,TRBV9,TGTGCCAGCAGCGTAGACGGGTCCTCCTACGAGCAGTACTTC,CASSVDGSSYEQYF
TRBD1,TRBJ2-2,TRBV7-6,TGTGCCAGCAGCTTAGAGGGACAGGGGATGGCCGGGGAGCTGTTTTTT,CASSLEGQGMAGELFF
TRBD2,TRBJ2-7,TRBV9,TGTGCCAGCAGCGTAGCTCCTAGCGGGAGGTCGAGCTCCTACGAGCAGTACTTC,CASSVAPSGRSSSYEQYF
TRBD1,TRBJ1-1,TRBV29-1,TGCAGCGGACATGGGACAGGGAACACTGAAGCTTTCTTT,CSGHGTGNTEAFF